The rows below give T cell receptor beta chains drawn from one sample of a study of beta chain features in type 1 diabetes. Here immunoSEQ multiplex PCR was the method, and the copy in TCRdb shows in-frame clones only, minus some. The sample records fewer than 150,000 clones, 6.9% being singletons. Sequenced sample: central memory CD4+ T cells from blood. The receptors were gathered from a young woman in good health. CDR3s include the opening cysteine and the closing phenylalanine or tryptophan. A D gene is named only where the DNA matches it firmly. Expanded clones are given a class, and other clones once, few, many or no size at all.

V gene: TRBV6-5
J gene: TRBJ2-5
clone size: -
D gene: TRBD2
CDR3 DNA: TGTGCCAGCAGTTATTACGGGAGAGCGGGGAGGGAGACCCAGTACTTC
CDR3 protein: CASSYYGRAGRETQYF

V gene: TRBV7-9
J gene: TRBJ2-5
clone size: few
D gene: -
CDR3 DNA: TGTGCCAGCAGCTTTGGAGGCCAAGAGACCCAGTACTTC
CDR3 protein: CASSFGGQETQYF

V gene: TRBV7-3
J gene: TRBJ2-5
clone size: -
D gene: -
CDR3 DNA: TGTGCTAGCAGCGCACAGGCGGTGGGCAAAGAGACCCAGTACTTC
CDR3 protein: CASSAQAVGKETQYF

V gene: TRBV25-1
J gene: TRBJ2-7
clone size: -
D gene: TRBD2
CDR3 DNA: TGTGCCAGCAAGGGACTAGGAGGTTACGAGCAGTACTTC
CDR3 protein: CASKGLGGYEQYF

V gene: TRBV7-9
J gene: TRBJ2-1
clone size: many
D gene: -
CDR3 DNA: TGTGCCAGCAGCTTCCTGAGGGGGGGAGGATCCCTCAATGAGCAGTTCTTC
CDR3 protein: CASSFLRGGGSLNEQFF

V gene: TRBV4-3
J gene: TRBJ2-5
clone size: -
D gene: TRBD2
CDR3 DNA: TGCGCCAGCAGCCGGTCTAGCGGGAGCCAAGAGACCCAGTACTTC
CDR3 protein: CASSRSSGSQETQYF

V gene: TRBV19
J gene: TRBJ2-3
clone size: -
D gene: TRBD2
CDR3 DNA: TGTGCCAGTTCCGAAGCGGGAGGCGGGGGAGATACGCAGTATTTT
CDR3 protein: CASSEAGGGGDTQYF

V gene: TRBV6-6
J gene: TRBJ1-2
clone size: -
D gene: TRBD1
CDR3 DNA: TGTGCCAGCAGTTCCAGGGGGCTTGGCTACACCTTC
CDR3 protein: CASSSRGLGYTF

V gene: TRBV27
J gene: TRBJ2-7
clone size: -
D gene: -
CDR3 DNA: TGTGCCAGCAGCGGAGGGGGCTTATCCGAGCAGTACTTC
CDR3 protein: CASSGGGLSEQYF

V gene: TRBV5-4
J gene: TRBJ2-3
clone size: few
D gene: -
CDR3 DNA: TGTGCCAGCAGCTTGAGTAGCCGGGGAGGACGCACAGATACGCAGTATTTT
CDR3 protein: CASSLSSRGGRTDTQYF

V gene: TRBV5-6
J gene: TRBJ1-2
clone size: few
D gene: -
CDR3 DNA: TGTGCCAGCAGCTCTCAGGGCTACAGGACTAACTATGGCTACACCTTC
CDR3 protein: CASSSQGYRTNYGYTF

V gene: TRBV14
J gene: TRBJ2-3
clone size: few
D gene: -
CDR3 DNA: TGTGCCAGCAGATTTAACACAGATACGCAGTATTTT
CDR3 protein: CASRFNTDTQYF

V gene: TRBV7-9
J gene: TRBJ2-7
clone size: -
D gene: TRBD1
CDR3 DNA: TGTGCCAGCAGCCATCTGACAGGGGCCTACGAGCAGTACTTC
CDR3 protein: CASSHLTGAYEQYF

V gene: TRBV7-2
J gene: TRBJ1-2
clone size: few
D gene: TRBD1
CDR3 DNA: TGTGCCAGCAGCTTAGTCGGCGGGACAGGGTCGCTTATGGGCGGCTACACCTTC
CDR3 protein: CASSLVGGTGSLMGGYTF

V gene: TRBV5-4
J gene: TRBJ2-2
clone size: few
D gene: TRBD1
CDR3 DNA: TGTGCCAGCAGCCGGGGACAGGGGAACACCGGGGAGCTGTTTTTT
CDR3 protein: CASSRGQGNTGELFF

V gene: TRBV9
J gene: TRBJ2-3
clone size: -
D gene: TRBD1
CDR3 DNA: TGTGCCAGCAGCGCCTCACAGGGGGTCACAGATACGCAGTATTTT
CDR3 protein: CASSASQGVTDTQYF

V gene: TRBV7-2
J gene: TRBJ2-1
clone size: few
D gene: TRBD2
CDR3 DNA: TGTGCCAGCAGCCCCCTTTGGGTAGCGGGAGGGCCCACTGAGCAGTTCTTC
CDR3 protein: CASSPLWVAGGPTEQFF

V gene: TRBV6-5
J gene: TRBJ1-3
clone size: -
D gene: -
CDR3 DNA: TGTGCCAGCAGTCCAGGGGTATCTGGAAACACCATATATTTT
CDR3 protein: CASSPGVSGNTIYF

V gene: TRBV4-1
J gene: TRBJ2-1
clone size: -
D gene: TRBD2
CDR3 DNA: TGCGCCAGCAGCCAAGTCTCGGGACTAGCGGGTAATGAGCAGTTCTTC
CDR3 protein: CASSQVSGLAGNEQFF

V gene: TRBV10-3
J gene: TRBJ2-3
clone size: -
D gene: TRBD2
CDR3 DNA: TGTGCCATCAGTGAGTATTTACTAGCGACGGGCACAGATACGCAGTATTTT
CDR3 protein: CAISEYLLATGTDTQYF

V gene: TRBV7-3
J gene: TRBJ2-1
clone size: -
D gene: TRBD2
CDR3 DNA: TGTGCCAGCAGCTTAAGGACTAGCGGGCTCCGTGACAATGAGCAGTTCTTC
CDR3 protein: CASSLRTSGLRDNEQFF

V gene: TRBV18
J gene: TRBJ2-3
clone size: few
D gene: TRBD1
CDR3 DNA: TGTGCCAGCTCACCCTCCGGACAGGGATCAGATACGCAGTATTTT
CDR3 protein: CASSPSGQGSDTQYF

V gene: TRBV7-3
J gene: TRBJ2-5
clone size: few
D gene: TRBD2
CDR3 DNA: TGTGCCAGCAGCCGTAGCGGGTACCAAGAGACCCAGTACTTC
CDR3 protein: CASSRSGYQETQYF

V gene: TRBV15
J gene: TRBJ2-5
clone size: few
D gene: -
CDR3 DNA: TGTGCCACCAGCAGAGTGGGGAGATCGGAGACCCAGTACTTC
CDR3 protein: CATSRVGRSETQYF

V gene: TRBV7-9
J gene: TRBJ2-5
clone size: many
D gene: TRBD1
CDR3 DNA: TGTGCCAGCAGCTTGCCGAAAAGATCGACAGGGATGGAGACCCAGTACTTC
CDR3 protein: CASSLPKRSTGMETQYF

V gene: TRBV6-5
J gene: TRBJ2-5
clone size: few
D gene: -
CDR3 DNA: TGTGCCAGCAGTTCCCACGGGGGCCAAGAGACCCAGTACTTC
CDR3 protein: CASSSHGGQETQYF

V gene: TRBV5-6
J gene: TRBJ1-1
clone size: few
D gene: -
CDR3 DNA: TGTGCCAGCAGCTTTTTCGCGGGATGGAACACTGAAGCTTTCTTT
CDR3 protein: CASSFFAGWNTEAFF

V gene: TRBV4-3
J gene: TRBJ2-1
clone size: -
D gene: TRBD2
CDR3 DNA: TGCGCCAGCAGCCAAACTGTCTTAGCGGGCCTACTCAATGAGCAGTTCTTC
CDR3 protein: CASSQTVLAGLLNEQFF

V gene: TRBV7-2
J gene: TRBJ1-1
clone size: many
D gene: -
CDR3 DNA: TGTGCCAGCAGGGCGCAGGTTGAAGCTTTCTTT
CDR3 protein: CASRAQVEAFF

V gene: TRBV18
J gene: TRBJ2-7
clone size: many
D gene: -
CDR3 DNA: TGTGCCAGCTCACCACCGGCCAGGGATGGGTACGAGCAGTACTTC
CDR3 protein: CASSPPARDGYEQYF

V gene: TRBV27
J gene: TRBJ1-1
clone size: few
D gene: -
CDR3 DNA: TGTGCCAGCAGTTTACAGGGTCTCACTGAAGCTTTCTTT
CDR3 protein: CASSLQGLTEAFF

V gene: TRBV28
J gene: TRBJ1-2
clone size: few
D gene: -
CDR3 DNA: TGTGCCAGCAGTTTAGAACAGATCTACTATGGCTACACCTTC
CDR3 protein: CASSLEQIYYGYTF

V gene: TRBV7-2
J gene: TRBJ2-1
clone size: many
D gene: TRBD2
CDR3 DNA: TGTGCCAGCACCTACTGGGGACTAGCGCAGAGCAATGAGCAGTTCTTC
CDR3 protein: CASTYWGLAQSNEQFF

V gene: TRBV6-5
J gene: TRBJ2-3
clone size: -
D gene: -
CDR3 DNA: TGTGCCAGCAGTCAACGTGGCAAGACAGATACGCAGTATTTT
CDR3 protein: CASSQRGKTDTQYF

V gene: TRBV7-3
J gene: TRBJ2-1
clone size: -
D gene: -
CDR3 DNA: TGTGCCAGCAGCCTGGGACTGAACAATGAGCAGTTCTTC
CDR3 protein: CASSLGLNNEQFF

V gene: TRBV6-1
J gene: TRBJ2-6
clone size: -
D gene: -
CDR3 DNA: TGTGCCAGCAGTGAAGCATTCAGGTCTGGGGCCAACGTCCTGACTTTC
CDR3 protein: CASSEAFRSGANVLTF

V gene: TRBV4-1
J gene: TRBJ2-1
clone size: many
D gene: TRBD2
CDR3 DNA: TGCGCCAGCAGCCAAGTGGGGTTGACTAGCGGCACCAATGAGCAGTTCTTC
CDR3 protein: CASSQVGLTSGTNEQFF

V gene: TRBV10-3
J gene: TRBJ1-5
clone size: -
D gene: TRBD1
CDR3 DNA: TGTGCCATCAGCCCGGACAGGGGGGGGATTCAGCCCCAGCATTTT
CDR3 protein: CAISPDRGGIQPQHF

V gene: TRBV18
J gene: TRBJ2-2
clone size: few
D gene: -
CDR3 DNA: TGTGCCAGCTCACCGGGGGCCCCGAGCACCGGGGAGCTGTTTTTT
CDR3 protein: CASSPGAPSTGELFF

V gene: TRBV7-9
J gene: TRBJ2-3
clone size: few
D gene: TRBD2
CDR3 DNA: TGTGCCAGCAGCTTTTCTAGCGGGAGACGCACAGATACGCAGTATTTT
CDR3 protein: CASSFSSGRRTDTQYF

V gene: TRBV29-1
J gene: TRBJ2-2
clone size: few
D gene: -
CDR3 DNA: TGCAGCGTTCGGGACACCGGGGAGCTGTTTTTT
CDR3 protein: CSVRDTGELFF

V gene: TRBV6-6
J gene: TRBJ2-7
clone size: once
D gene: -
CDR3 DNA: TGTGCCAGCAGTTACTCGCCCGGTACCCCCACGTACGAGCAGTACTTC
CDR3 protein: CASSYSPGTPTYEQYF

V gene: TRBV18
J gene: TRBJ1-5
clone size: few
D gene: -
CDR3 DNA: TGTGCCAGCTCACCACCGTCCGGCGGTAACAATCAGCCCCAGCATTTT
CDR3 protein: CASSPPSGGNNQPQHF

V gene: TRBV10-3
J gene: TRBJ2-1
clone size: -
D gene: -
CDR3 DNA: TGTGCCATCAGTGAGTCGACTCCCGGTGGGCAGTTCTTC
CDR3 protein: CAISESTPGGQFF

V gene: TRBV7-9
J gene: TRBJ1-2
clone size: once
D gene: -
CDR3 DNA: TGTGCCAGCAGCCGGACACCTAACTATGGCTACACCTTC
CDR3 protein: CASSRTPNYGYTF

V gene: TRBV6-6
J gene: TRBJ2-3
clone size: few
D gene: TRBD1
CDR3 DNA: TGTGCCAGCAGTACGACAGGGGTACTATCAGATACGCAGTATTTT
CDR3 protein: CASSTTGVLSDTQYF

V gene: TRBV7-9
J gene: TRBJ1-1
clone size: many
D gene: -
CDR3 DNA: TGTGCCAGCAGCTTGGATCGAACAGGGTTCTTT
CDR3 protein: CASSLDRTGFF

V gene: TRBV10-3
J gene: TRBJ2-2
clone size: few
D gene: TRBD1
CDR3 DNA: TGTGCCATCAGTCCGGGACAGGGGACCGTCTCGAACACCGGGGAGCTGTTTTTT
CDR3 protein: CAISPGQGTVSNTGELFF